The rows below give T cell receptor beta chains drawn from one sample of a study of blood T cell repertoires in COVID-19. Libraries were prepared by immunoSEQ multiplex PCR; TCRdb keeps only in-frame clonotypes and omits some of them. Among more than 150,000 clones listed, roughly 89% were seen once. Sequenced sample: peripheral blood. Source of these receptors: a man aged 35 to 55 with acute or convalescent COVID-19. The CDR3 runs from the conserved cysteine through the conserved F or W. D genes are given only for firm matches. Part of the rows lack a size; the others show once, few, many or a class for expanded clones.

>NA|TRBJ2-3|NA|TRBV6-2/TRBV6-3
CASSFLWASSQDTQYF
TGTGCCAGCAGTTTCTTATGGGCGTCTTCCCAAGATACGCAGTATTTT
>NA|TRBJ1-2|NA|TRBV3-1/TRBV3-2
CASSQGGGDGYTF
TGTGCCAGCAGCCAAGGAGGGGGAGACGGCTACACCTTC
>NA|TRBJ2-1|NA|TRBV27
CASSWGTHSYNEQFF
TGTGCCAGCAGTTGGGGGACACACTCCTACAATGAGCAGTTCTTC
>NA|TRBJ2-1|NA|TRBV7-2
CASSFTQFRDTLF
TGTGCCAGCAGCTTCACTCAATTCCGGGACACACTCTTC
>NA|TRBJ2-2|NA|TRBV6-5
CASSQTRAGELFF
TGTGCCAGCAGCCAAACCAGGGCCGGGGAGCTGTTTTTT
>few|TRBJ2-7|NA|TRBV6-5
CASRARGLGTYEQYF
TGTGCCAGCAGGGCGCGGGGACTCGGGACCTACGAGCAGTACTTC
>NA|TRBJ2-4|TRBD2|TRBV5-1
CASSMGLAENIQYF
TGCGCCAGCAGCATGGGACTAGCGGAAAACATTCAGTACTTC
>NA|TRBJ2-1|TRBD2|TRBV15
CATSTRLAGARHEQFF
TGTGCCACCAGCACCCGACTAGCGGGGGCCAGGCATGAGCAGTTCTTC
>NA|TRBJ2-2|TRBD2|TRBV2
CASRLAGPGELFF
TGTGCCAGCAGATTAGCGGGGCCCGGGGAGCTGTTTTTT
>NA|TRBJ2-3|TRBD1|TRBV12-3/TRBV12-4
CASRQGQDTQYF
TGTGCCAGCAGACAGGGACAGGATACGCAGTATTTT
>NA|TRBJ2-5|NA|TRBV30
CAWSVTRGGSETQYF
TGTGCCTGGAGTGTAACTAGAGGTGGGAGCGAGACCCAGTACTTC
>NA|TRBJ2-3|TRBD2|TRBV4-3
CASSQVSGGDTQYF
TGCGCCAGCAGCCAAGTCAGCGGGGGAGATACGCAGTATTTT
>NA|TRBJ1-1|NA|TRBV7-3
CASSLGIGSTEAFF
TGTGCCAGCAGCTTAGGAATAGGGAGCACTGAAGCTTTCTTT
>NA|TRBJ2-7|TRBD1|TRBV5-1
CASSSTGGSYEQYF
TGCGCCAGCAGCTCGACAGGGGGGTCCTACGAGCAGTACTTC
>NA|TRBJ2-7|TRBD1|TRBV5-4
CASSLAKTGGNEQYF
TGTGCCAGCAGCTTGGCCAAAACAGGGGGCAACGAGCAGTACTTC
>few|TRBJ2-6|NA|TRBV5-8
CASSRTAGANVLTF
TGTGCCAGCAGCCGGACAGCAGGGGCCAACGTCCTGACTTTC
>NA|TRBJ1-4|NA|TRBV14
CASSQVTGSWNEKLFF
TGTGCCAGCAGCCAGGTCACAGGGTCGTGGAATGAAAAACTGTTTTTT
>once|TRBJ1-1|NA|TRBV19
CASSIGDRQAEAFF
TGTGCCAGTAGTATTGGTGACAGGCAGGCTGAAGCTTTCTTT
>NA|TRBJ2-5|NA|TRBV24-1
CATGRQGLETQYF
TGTGCCACCGGAAGACAGGGACTGGAGACCCAGTACTTC
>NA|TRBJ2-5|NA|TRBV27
CASSLLVPAGGLDKETQYF
TGTGCCAGCAGTTTATTAGTCCCAGCTGGGGGGTTGGATAAAGAGACCCAGTACTTC
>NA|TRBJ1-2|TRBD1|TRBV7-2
CASSEGQGRGDGYTF
TGTGCCAGCAGCGAGGGACAGGGGCGAGGGGATGGCTACACCTTC
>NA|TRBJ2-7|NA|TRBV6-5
CASMATFSSYEQYF
TGTGCCAGCATGGCGACTTTTAGCTCCTACGAGCAGTACTTC
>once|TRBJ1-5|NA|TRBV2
CASSEASSNQPQHF
TGTGCCAGCAGTGAAGCCAGTAGCAATCAGCCCCAGCATTTT
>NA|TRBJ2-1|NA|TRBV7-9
CASSLKEIMMGDPQFF
TGTGCCAGCAGCTTAAAGGAGATAATGATGGGTGATCCGCAGTTCTTC
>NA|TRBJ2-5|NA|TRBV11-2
CASSLDSIVKTQYF
TGTGCCAGCAGCTTAGATAGCATCGTGAAGACCCAGTACTTC
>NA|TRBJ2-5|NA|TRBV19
CASSPGVSFFETQYF
TGTGCCAGTAGTCCCGGAGTAAGTTTCTTCGAGACCCAGTACTTC
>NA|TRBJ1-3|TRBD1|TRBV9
CASSVGQTISGNTIYF
TGTGCCAGCAGCGTGGGACAGACGATCTCTGGAAACACCATATATTTT
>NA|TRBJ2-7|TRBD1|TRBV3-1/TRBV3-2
CASSPRDRGLISRCYEQYF
TGTGCCAGCAGCCCCCGGGACAGGGGGCTTATATCAAGATGCTACGAGCAGTACTTC
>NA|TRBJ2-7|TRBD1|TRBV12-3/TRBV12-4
CASSRQGNHEQYF
TGTGCCAGCAGTCGACAGGGGAACCACGAGCAGTACTTC
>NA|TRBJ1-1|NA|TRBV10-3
CAISRTANTEAFF
TGTGCCATCAGCCGGACAGCGAACACTGAAGCTTTCTTT
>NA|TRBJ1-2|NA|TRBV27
CASSFGGSYGYTF
TGTGCCAGCAGTTTTGGGGGGAGCTATGGCTACACCTTC
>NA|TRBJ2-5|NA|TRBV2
CASKASVETQYF
TGTGCCAGCAAGGCTAGCGTGGAGACCCAGTACTTC
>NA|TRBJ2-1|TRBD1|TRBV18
CASSPPRGQGFNEQFF
TGTGCCAGCTCACCACCAAGGGGACAGGGCTTTAATGAGCAGTTCTTC
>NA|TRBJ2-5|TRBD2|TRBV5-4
CASSFGGAGGRETQYF
TGTGCCAGCAGCTTTGGCGGAGCGGGGGGTCGGGAGACCCAGTACTTC
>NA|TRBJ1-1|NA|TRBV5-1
CASSPVLDTEAFF
TGCGCCAGCAGCCCGGTTTTGGACACTGAAGCTTTCTTT
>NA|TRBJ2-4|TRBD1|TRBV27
CASSLSVGQGARGAKNIQYF
TGTGCCAGCAGTTTATCGGTGGGACAGGGTGCTCGGGGAGCCAAAAACATTCAGTACTTC
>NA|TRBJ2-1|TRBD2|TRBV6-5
CASSSMTSGGAIEQFF
TGTGCCAGCAGTTCCATGACTAGCGGGGGGGCAATTGAGCAGTTCTTC
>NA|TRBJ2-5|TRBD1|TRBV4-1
CASSRDREFETQYF
TGCGCCAGCAGTCGGGACAGGGAGTTTGAGACCCAGTACTTC
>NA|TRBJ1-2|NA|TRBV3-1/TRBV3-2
CASSQGNRVDYGYTF
TGTGCCAGCAGCCAAGGCAACAGGGTGGACTATGGCTACACCTTC
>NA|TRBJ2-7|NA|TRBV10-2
CASSLPQGSSYEQYF
TGCGCCAGCTCCCTCCCACAGGGAAGCTCCTACGAGCAGTACTTC
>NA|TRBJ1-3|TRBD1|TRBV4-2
CASSHTQGPNSGNTIYF
TGTGCCAGCAGCCATACACAGGGGCCAAACTCTGGAAACACCATATATTTT
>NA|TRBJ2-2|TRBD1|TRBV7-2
CASSLLSAGGGGELFF
TGTGCCAGCAGCTTACTTTCGGCAGGGGGTGGCGGGGAGCTGTTTTTT
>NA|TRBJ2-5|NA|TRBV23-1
CASSPGGRPGEEETQYF
TGCGCCAGCAGTCCCGGGGGACGCCCGGGGGAGGAAGAGACCCAGTACTTC
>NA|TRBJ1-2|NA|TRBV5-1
CASSLLGEEYGYTF
TGCGCCAGCAGCTTGTTGGGGGAGGAATATGGCTACACCTTC
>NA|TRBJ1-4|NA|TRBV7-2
CASSLRRGAGTNEKLFF
TGTGCCAGCAGCTTAAGGCGGGGAGCTGGAACTAATGAAAAACTGTTTTTT
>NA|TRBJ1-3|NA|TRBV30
CAWGPAGNTIYF
TGTGCCTGGGGACCCGCTGGAAACACCATATATTTT